Only one count was recorded for the clone carrying this T cell receptor (beta chain). Antigen unknown. The protocol was immunoSEQ multiplex PCR, while the TCRdb copy is restricted to in-frame clones and leaves out a portion. The data show tens of thousands of clones, with roughly 85% seen just once and about 2.2% held by the top ten. This sample stems from a study of a mutant IDH1 vaccine in newly diagnosed glioma. Time point noted: week 23, last vaccination. Topical imiquimod was applied with each vaccine dose, which held 300 ug of mutant IDH1 20-mer peptide. Germline assignment: CDR1 KGHSH and CDR2 LQKENI. V dropped 3 bases and J dropped 0 bases, with 9 bases sitting between them. This CDR3 has 15 residues.

The material was PBMCs, obtained from a glioma patient whose treatment included an IDH1 peptide vaccine. The receptor's source is a man aged 30 to 39 with glioma. Some clones in this sample may be carry-over from other donors' samples. The chain recombines TRBV18 with TRBJ1-3; D uncertain. For the CDR3, the DNA is TGTGCCAGCTCACCGGACGGTCTCTCTGGAAACACCATATATTTT. The encoded protein is CASSPDGLSGNTIYF. Supplemented by reference TRBV18 and TRBJ1-3, the full variable domain reads NAGVMQNPRHLVRRRGQEARLRCSPMKGHSHVYWYRQLPEEGLKFMVYLQKENIIDESGMPKERFSAEFPKEGPSILRIQQVVRGDSAAYFCASSPDGLSGNTIYFGEGSWLTVV.